The 18 T cell receptor beta chains below were found in one sample sequenced in a study of T-cell reconstitution after alpha-beta-depleted transplantation in children. It was with unique molecular identifiers that the TCRbeta library was prepared. Via MiXCR, TCRdb re-called the PCR reads, giving one row per CDR3 protein. Seen here are more than 450,000 distinct CDR3 sequences, approximately 20% observed once, and the top ten hold 2.5% to 4%. The material sequenced was PBMCs from the stem cell graft donor, taken from the stem cell graft. Source of these receptors: a human donor who donated a stem cell graft to a child with acute lymphoblastic leukemia.

This clonotype was counted ten times or more. The chain joins TRBV5-1 to TRBJ2-2; TRBD2 aligns across 11 bases. CDR3 length: 16 residues. After removal of 0 bases from V and 5 bases from J, the junction contained 3 bases not matched to a gene. CDR1 and CDR2 (germline): SGHRS, YFSETQ. As DNA, the CDR3 is TGCGCCAGCAGCTTGGTAGCTAGCGGGAGGACCGGGGAGCTGTTTTTT. Its translation: CASSLVASGRTGELFF.

This clonotype appeared a few times. CDR3 in amino acids: CSASWLAGGNPYEQYF. DNA for the CDR3: TGCAGTGCTAGCTGGCTAGCGGGAGGGAATCCTTACGAGCAGTACTTC. V gene TRBV20-1 combines with J gene TRBJ2-7, with 12 bases lining up with TRBD2. The ends lost 3 bases at V and 4 bases at J; junction bases unmatched: 10. This CDR3 spans 16 amino acids. The V gene's germline CDR1 is DFQATT and CDR2 SNEGSKA (reference sequence).

The sample holds a few counts of this clonotype. The chain joins TRBV12-3 or TRBV12-4 to TRBJ1-2; the match to TRBD1 covers 7 bases. V gave up 5 bases and J gave up 2 bases; unmatched junction bases: 2. The CDR3 has 13 amino acids. The CDR3 DNA is TGTGCCAGCAGTATGGGACAGAACTATGGCTACACCTTC. Amino acid sequence: CASSMGQNYGYTF.

This clonotype occurred a few times. CDR3 coding DNA: TGTGCCAGCAGGTTACAGGCGGGCGGCAATCAGCCCCAGCATTTT. Residues: CASRLQAGGNQPQHF. The chain joins TRBV5-5 to TRBJ1-5; D is perhaps TRBD1 (5 bases). V was trimmed by 5 bases and J by 2 bases, leaving 14 bases between them. CDR3 length: 15 amino acids. Germline-derived CDR1 and CDR2 are SGHKS and YYEKEE (reference sequence).

V is TRBV29-1 and J is TRBJ2-1; a weak D match, TRBD1 (6 bases). Germline lookup yields CDR1 SQVTM and CDR2 ANQGSEA. V gave up 2 bases and J gave up 3 bases, with 14 bases separating them. The CDR3 totals 15 residues. CDR3 region: CSVEWLDRGYNEQFF. CDR3 sequence (DNA): TGCAGCGTTGAATGGTTGGACAGAGGCTACAATGAGCAGTTCTTC.

This clonotype was seen a few times. CDR3 region: CASSLRDRAPSGQYF. The CDR3 nucleotides are TGTGCCAGCAGCCTCCGGGACAGGGCCCCGTCAGGGCAGTACTTC. This rearrangement joins TRBV3-1 to TRBJ2-7; 9 nucleotides agree with TRBD1. Germline loops: CDR1 LGHDT, CDR2 YNNKEL (reference sequence). This CDR3 has 15 residues. The V and J ends lost 4 bases and 9 bases, in that order; junction bases with no gene match: 13.

In this sample, this clonotype turned up a few times. This chain links TRBV7-2 with TRBJ1-5; TRBD1 agrees at 7 bases. CDR1 SGHTA and CDR2 FQGNSA come from the germline V gene. This CDR3 is built from 15 residues. The V gene end was trimmed by 5 bases and the J gene end by 0 bases; junction bases not matched to a gene: 4. CDR3 residues: CASSDRDSSNQPQHF. DNA for the CDR3: TGTGCCAGCAGCGACCGGGACAGTAGCAATCAGCCCCAGCATTTT.

This clonotype was counted between two and nine times. The rearrangement uses TRBV27 and TRBJ1-4, with a possible D match to TRBD1 (5 bases). The CDR3 length is 14 residues. V was cut by 6 bases and J by 8 bases, with 16 bases left in between. Germline lookup yields CDR1 MNHEY and CDR2 SMNVEV (reference sequence). The CDR3 nucleotides read TGTGCCAGCAGGGCCCAGGGTAAAGGGGAAAAACTGTTTTTT. Its translation: CASRAQGKGEKLFF.

This chain joins TRBV12-3 or TRBV12-4 and TRBJ1-4; D remains unclear. V lost 4 bases to trimming and J lost 5 bases, with 8 bases between them. The CDR3 is 13 amino acids. This CDR3 reads CASSYRPNEKLFF. The CDR3 DNA follows: TGTGCCAGCAGTTATCGACCCAATGAAAAACTGTTTTTT.

The V gene is TRBV5-5, the J gene TRBJ2-1; D remains unclear. The CDR3 runs to 14 residues. The ends were cut back, 8 bases at V and 0 bases at J, with 12 bases in the middle. The germline V gene has CDR1 SGHKS and CDR2 YYEKEE (reference sequence). This CDR3 is CASDYGSSYNEQFF. The CDR3 region has the DNA TGTGCCAGTGATTACGGAAGCTCCTACAATGAGCAGTTCTTC. Combining the CDR3 with reference TRBV5-5 and TRBJ2-1 gives the whole variable domain DAGVTQSPTHLIKTRGQQVTLRCSPISGHKSVSWYQQVLGQGPQFIFQYYEKEERGRGNFPDRFSARQFPNYSSELNVNALLLGDSALYLCASDYGSSYNEQFFGPGTRLTVL.

The chain carries TRBV5-1 and TRBJ2-7; D is perhaps TRBD1 (6 bases). With 5 bases removed from V and 3 bases from J, the gap between germline ends came to 18 bases. The CDR3 sequence is 15 residues long. Germline assignment: CDR1 SGHRS and CDR2 YFSETQ. In DNA, the CDR3 is TGCGCCAGCAGTCCCACAGTAGGACAGAACTACGAGCAGTACTTC. Translating it yields CASSPTVGQNYEQYF.

This clonotype has a count of ten or more. The V gene is TRBV12-3 or TRBV12-4, the J gene TRBJ2-7, with 11 bases aligning to TRBD1. There are 14 residues in the CDR3. The trim removed 9 bases at V and 2 bases at J, leaving 6 bases unmatched. CDR3 bases: TGTGCCAGTACCCCGGGACAGGGGGCCTACGAGCAGTACTTC. Its protein is CASTPGQGAYEQYF.

The chain employs TRBV12-3 or TRBV12-4 and TRBJ1-1, with a tentative D call TRBD1 (6 bases). CDR3 length: 14 residues. V was clipped by 4 bases and J by 0 bases, with 9 bases between them. The CDR3 spells CASSSGAVNTEAFF. The CDR3 nucleotides are TGTGCCAGCAGTTCAGGGGCCGTGAACACTGAAGCTTTCTTT.

This clonotype was seen a few times. The chain carries TRBV10-1 and TRBJ1-5, with a possible D match to TRBD1 (6 bases). Trimming stripped 3 bases from V and 5 bases from J, with 11 bases between. The CDR3 has 14 amino acids. Germline V gene sequence: CDR1 WNHNN, CDR2 SYGVQD (reference sequence). DNA of the CDR3: TGCGCCAGCAGTGAAGGGGGAGGCCATCAGCCCCAGCATTTT. It yields the protein CASSEGGGHQPQHF.

The table lists this clonotype with a few counts. The chain employs TRBV20-1 and TRBJ2-1; D possibly corresponds to TRBD2 (5 bases). Per the germline V gene, CDR1 is DFQATT and CDR2 is SNEGSKA (reference sequence). Trimming shortened V by 3 bases and J by 4 bases, and 13 bases separated the two germline ends. The CDR3 is 14 amino acids. The CDR3 here is CSARTDYEYNEQFF. The CDR3 coding sequence is TGCAGTGCTAGGACTGACTACGAGTACAATGAGCAGTTCTTC.

This clonotype has only a few counts. The chain employs TRBV20-1 and TRBJ2-1, with TRBD2 as a possible D gene (6 bases). The CDR3 is 9 residues long. CDR1 DFQATT and CDR2 SNEGSKA come from the germline V gene (reference sequence). Trimming pared 6 bases from V and 12 bases from J, leaving 9 bases between. CDR3 DNA sequence: TGCAGTGCGGGGGGTGGGCAGTTCTTC. Encoded protein: CSAGGGQFF.

This clonotype was counted between two and nine times. The chain combines TRBV27 with TRBJ2-3; tentatively, D is TRBD2 (5 bases). With 3 bases removed from V and 6 bases from J, the gap between germline ends came to 13 bases. The germline CDR1 and CDR2 sequences are MNHEY and SMNVEV (reference sequence). The CDR3 extends over 14 amino acids. The CDR3 reads CASSLRLAVDTQYF. CDR3 bases: TGTGCCAGCAGTTTGCGTCTAGCAGTGGATACGCAGTATTTT.

This clonotype appeared a few times. The chain couples TRBV20-1 to TRBJ2-7; D may be TRBD1 or TRBD2 (5 bases each). CDR3 length: 13 amino acids. Trimming removed 5 bases from V and 2 bases from J, with 13 bases in between. Germline CDR1 DFQATT, CDR2 SNEGSKA (reference sequence). The CDR3 protein is CSARRRGAYEQYF. The CDR3 DNA sequence: TGCAGTGCTCGACGACGAGGGGCCTACGAGCAGTACTTC.